The 23 T cell receptor beta chains given below trace back to one sample, sequenced in a study of T cells in Graves' hyperthyroidism and ophthalmopathy. The CDR3 regions of TCR beta were amplified from RNA transcripts. Initially, a first-round RT-PCR of the TCR CDR3 employed the HTBI primer set. MiXCR, applied by TCRdb to the multiplex PCR reads, yields one record per CDR3 protein. The sample lists around 340,000 distinct CDR3 sequences; approximately 15% were seen once. Input material: blood. These receptors were obtained from a woman in her thirties with Graves' hyperthyroidism.

In this sample, this clonotype turned up many times. This chain links TRBV10-3 with TRBJ2-5; D gene ambiguous. The CDR3 has 12 amino acids. The germline V gene encodes CDR1 ENHRY and CDR2 SYGVKD. The V end was cut by 5 bases, the J end by 4 bases, with 8 bases between. CDR3 amino acids: CAISQGRETQYF. In DNA, the CDR3 is TGTGCCATCAGTCAAGGTCGAGAGACCCAGTACTTC.

This clonotype was counted only a few times. This chain links TRBV19 with TRBJ1-1; D is unclear. Trimming took 7 bases from V and 7 from J, leaving 7 bases between them. This CDR3 spans 10 amino acids. Germline V gene data show CDR1 as LNHDA and CDR2 as SQIVND (reference sequence). The CDR3 reads CASTGYEAFF. The CDR3 coding sequence is TGTGCCAGTACCGGATATGAAGCTTTCTTT.

This clonotype was detected a few times. The rearrangement links TRBV19 to TRBJ2-7, with 8 bases fitting TRBD2. After removal of 9 bases from V and 7 bases from J, the junction contained 8 bases not matched to a gene. Germline lookup yields CDR1 LNHDA and CDR2 SQIVND (reference sequence). The CDR3 runs to 12 residues. The CDR3: CASTSLAGEQYF. The CDR3 region has the DNA TGTGCCAGCACCTCCCTAGCGGGTGAGCAGTACTTC.

This clonotype occurred many times. This chain links TRBV11-2 with TRBJ2-7, with 9 bases lining up with TRBD1. The CDR3 runs to 15 residues. CDR1 is SGHAT, CDR2 FQNNGV, per germline. The V and J ends lost 3 bases and 6 bases, in that order; junction bases with no gene match: 9. CDR3 bases: TGTGCCAGCAGCTTGGGGGGACAGGGACGATCCGAGCAGTACTTC. It codes for CASSLGGQGRSEQYF.

The V gene is TRBV29-1, the J gene TRBJ2-3, with D perhaps TRBD2 (5 bases). This CDR3 contains 13 residues. Trimming removed 6 bases from V and 2 bases from J, with 12 bases in between. Germline CDR1 SQVTM, CDR2 ANQGSEA. In DNA form, the CDR3 reads TGCAGCGTCCCCGGGGTCATCACAGATACGCAGTATTTT. It yields the protein CSVPGVITDTQYF.

This clonotype showed up many times. V and J are TRBV11-2 and TRBJ2-1, with D tentatively TRBD2 (5 bases). The germline V gene encodes CDR1 SGHAT and CDR2 FQNNGV. CDR3 length: 13 residues. Trimming removed 5 bases at V and 10 bases at J, with 15 bases between. As DNA, the CDR3 is TGTGCCAGCAGCGTTAGTCGGGGTGGAGAGCAGTTCTTC. It codes for CASSVSRGGEQFF.

The chain links TRBV6-1 to TRBJ1-1, with a possible D match to TRBD1 (6 bases). The CDR3 is 15 residues long. Trimming pared 0 bases from V and 10 bases from J, leaving 18 bases between. Germline CDR1 reads MNHNS; CDR2 reads SASEGT. The CDR3 nucleotides are TGTGCCAGCAGTGAAGCAGCCGGGGACTGGGGGGCAGCTTTCTTT. Its protein is CASSEAAGDWGAAFF.

This clonotype was seen many times. This rearrangement joins TRBV12-3 or TRBV12-4 to TRBJ2-3; no firm D call. Trimming took 8 bases from V and 8 from J, leaving 20 bases between them. The CDR3 runs 14 residues. DNA of the CDR3: TGTGCCAGCGGGATAAGTGGCGCCCCAGGTACGCAGTATTTT. Its translation is CASGISGAPGTQYF.

This clonotype was counted at least ten times. The chain carries TRBV11-2 and TRBJ1-4; possibly TRBD1 for D (6 bases). This CDR3 region has 15 residues. Trimming removed 4 bases at V and 4 bases at J, with 13 bases between. Germline V gene data show CDR1 as SGHAT and CDR2 as FQNNGV. CDR3 sequence (DNA): TGTGCCAGCAGCTCCAGACAGGCGGTTAATGAAAAACTGTTTTTT. This codes for CASSSRQAVNEKLFF.

At least ten counts were recorded for this clonotype. The CDR3 region has the DNA TGCGCCAGCACTAGCGCAGATACGCAGTATTTT. Translating it yields CASTSADTQYF. This chain connects TRBV5-1 to TRBJ2-3; maybe TRBD2 (6 bases). CDR1 is SGHRS, CDR2 YFSETQ, per germline. V was pared by 6 bases and J by 4 bases, with 6 bases between. This CDR3 is 11 amino acids long.

The chain combines TRBV20-1 with TRBJ2-1; 8 nucleotides align to TRBD2. Germline V gene lookup returns CDR1 DFQATT and CDR2 SNEGSKA (reference sequence). V trimming: 0 bases; J trimming: 8 bases; junction bases outside the gene matches: 15. The CDR3 length is 17 residues. CDR3 protein: CSARDYPTSREEDEQFF. Written as DNA, the CDR3 is TGCAGTGCTAGAGATTACCCCACTTCGCGGGAGGAGGATGAGCAGTTCTTC.

This clonotype came up many times. The rearrangement joins TRBV28 to TRBJ1-2; D might be TRBD1 (6 bases). The V end was cut by 2 bases, the J end by 6 bases, with 10 bases between. The germline gives CDR1 MDHEN, CDR2 SYDVKM. The CDR3 is 13 amino acids. The CDR3 DNA follows: TGTGCCAGCAGTTTACAGGGGCGAGATGGCTACACCTTC. This gives the protein CASSLQGRDGYTF.

The rearrangement links TRBV4-3 to TRBJ2-1, with D hard to call. CDR3 size: 13 residues. Deletions cut 1 base from V and 9 bases from J, with 10 bases between. Germline V lookup: CDR1 LGHNA, CDR2 YSLEER. DNA of the CDR3: TGCGCCAGCAGCCAAGCCAAGGGCAGTGAGCAGTTCTTC. Its translation: CASSQAKGSEQFF.

The table lists this clonotype with many counts. The gene calls are TRBV7-2 and TRBJ1-6; D perhaps matches TRBD1 (5 bases). The CDR3 extends over 15 amino acids. V lost 1 base and J lost 6, with 10 bases in between. Per germline, CDR1 SGHTA and CDR2 FQGNSA. CDR3 loop: CASSLEGRANSPLHF. The DNA of the CDR3 is TGTGCCAGCAGCTTAGAGGGCAGGGCTAATTCACCCCTCCACTTT.

This clonotype was found once. This clone may be a read error of a much larger clone one base away. The V call is TRBV7-2, the J call TRBJ2-5, with 11 bases lining up with TRBD2. The germline CDR1 and CDR2 sequences are SGHTA and FQGNSA. V shed 0 bases, J shed 5 bases, and the junction held 8 bases outside the gene matches. This CDR3 is 17 amino acids long. The CDR3 reads CTSSLAFTSGRRETQYF. CDR3 bases: TGTACCAGCAGCTTAGCGTTTACTAGCGGGAGAAGGGAGACCCAGTACTTC.

This clonotype was seen at least ten times. The J gene is TRBJ2-1, the V gene TRBV28, with D unresolved. CDR3 size: 15 residues. Per the germline V gene, CDR1 is MDHEN and CDR2 is SYDVKM. The V and J ends lost 5 bases and 7 bases respectively, with 18 bases between them. The CDR3: CASSQFSGPRNEQFF. Here the CDR3 DNA reads TGTGCCAGCAGTCAGTTTTCTGGGCCTAGGAATGAGCAGTTCTTC.

In this sample, this clonotype turned up many times. The chain is built from TRBV28 and TRBJ2-1, with a weak D call TRBD1 (6 bases). V was trimmed by 2 bases and J by 1 base, leaving 9 bases between them. CDR1 and CDR2 (germline): MDHEN, SYDVKM. CDR3 length: 15 residues. As DNA, the CDR3 is TGTGCCAGCAGTTTAGAGGGGGTTTCCTACAATGAGCAGTTCTTC. Amino acid sequence: CASSLEGVSYNEQFF.

This clonotype was observed at least ten times. This chain uses TRBV18 with TRBJ2-3; unclear D gene. In germline, CDR1 is KGHSH, CDR2 LQKENI. The CDR3 totals 12 residues. V was shortened by 3 bases and J by 4 bases, with 5 bases between the two germline ends. The CDR3 here is CASSPSADTQYF. The CDR3 nucleotides are TGTGCCAGCTCACCGAGCGCAGATACGCAGTATTTT. The full variable domain, its missing parts supplied by reference TRBV18 and TRBJ2-3, is NAGVMQNPRHLVRRRGQEARLRCSPMKGHSHVYWYRQLPEEGLKFMVYLQKENIIDESGMPKERFSAEFPKEGPSILRIQQVVRGDSAAYFCASSPSADTQYFGPGTRLTVL.

As regards this clonotype: Relative to the germline gene, one junction end is altered; a read error may explain this. The genes are TRBV11-2 and TRBJ2-7, with TRBD2 matching over 7 bases. Per germline, CDR1 SGHAT and CDR2 FQNNGV. The CDR3 length is 16 residues. The CDR3 coding sequence is TGTGCCGGCAGCTTAGCGGGCGGCGGGACCCGCTACGAGCAGTACTTC. Its protein is CAGSLAGGGTRYEQYF.

There are many counts of this clonotype. The chain couples TRBV4-3 to TRBJ2-1; a weak D match, TRBD2 (5 bases). Per germline, CDR1 LGHNA and CDR2 YSLEER. Between the trimmed V and J ends, which lost 1 base and 6 bases, there was a span of 7 bases. This CDR3 contains 13 residues. DNA for the CDR3: TGCGCCAGCAGCCAAGTACGGGGCAATGAGCAGTTCTTC. It yields the protein CASSQVRGNEQFF.

This clonotype was observed at least ten times. V gene TRBV16 combines with J gene TRBJ1-5; D remains ambiguous. Trimming stripped 0 bases from V and 6 bases from J, with 3 bases between. CDR3 length: 12 amino acids. Looked up from germline, CDR1 is KGHSY and CDR2 is FQNENV. In DNA, the CDR3 is TGTGCCAGCAGCCAATCGGGTCAGCCCCAGCATTTT. Translating gives CASSQSGQPQHF.

The V call is TRBV6-1, the J call TRBJ2-7, with D perhaps TRBD2 (6 bases). Trimming left V 7 bases short and J 0 bases short, with 13 bases between. The CDR3 has 14 residues. CDR1 and CDR2 from the germline V gene are MNHNS and SASEGT. CDR3 loop: CASTTRGLSYEQYF. The DNA for the CDR3 is TGTGCCAGCACCACCCGGGGACTCTCCTACGAGCAGTACTTC.

This clonotype occurred many times. The chain uses TRBV27 and TRBJ2-7; TRBD2 agrees at 7 bases. CDR1 MNHEY and CDR2 SMNVEV come from the germline V gene (reference sequence). The CDR3 totals 15 residues. With 6 bases clipped from V and 0 bases from J, the junction kept 8 bases outside the gene matches. DNA of the CDR3: TGTGCCAGCAGAAGGGACTACTCTAGCTCCTACGAGCAGTACTTC. Protein: CASRRDYSSSYEQYF.